The 20 T cell receptor beta chains below were found in one sample sequenced in a study of blood T cells in healthy people across ages (dated by TCRdb to between 2014 and 2017). The library relied on 5' RACE. These reads were obtained on an Illumina HiSeq 2500. The second PCR ran for roughly 7 to 12 cycles and used a J-beta primer mix along with a sample-barcoded 5' primer. TCRdb reran the public reads through fastp at Q25 and MiXCR, keeping productive beta chains. Here each entry gathers all rows of one CDR3 protein and keeps the most common genes and DNA. In this sample the table shows 660,000 or so distinct CDR3 sequences, under 70% of which occur a single time. The leading ten clones occupy approximately 37% of the sample. The sample comprised blood. The receptors here all came from a man aged 55 to 70 in good health.

The chain uses TRBV2 and TRBJ2-3, with 9 nucleotides matching TRBD1. Trimming cost V 7 bases and J 0 bases; bases outside gene matches: 8. The CDR3 covers 16 residues. Germline CDR1 reads SNHLY; CDR2 reads FYNNEI. The CDR3: CASNDPGQGSTDTQYF. The CDR3 coding sequence is TGTGCCAGCAACGACCCGGGACAGGGAAGCACAGATACGCAGTATTTT.

This clonotype was seen more than once but under ten times. J is TRBJ2-7 and V is TRBV12-3 or TRBV12-4, with TRBD2 matching 9 bases. V trimming: 4 bases; J trimming: 0 bases; junction bases outside the gene matches: 4. CDR3 length: 15 residues. CDR3 nucleotide sequence: TGTGCCAGCAGTTCAGGTAGCGGGAGCTCCTACGAGCAGTACTTC. Translated, it gives CASSSGSGSSYEQYF.

The genes are TRBV6-1 and TRBJ2-3; D possibly corresponds to TRBD1 (5 bases). The CDR3 runs to 15 residues. Germline CDR1 reads MNHNS; CDR2 reads SASEGT. V was trimmed by 5 bases and J by 0 bases, leaving 12 bases between them. CDR3 bases: TGTGCCAGCAGTAAACAGGCTCCTAGCACAGATACGCAGTATTTT. It is translated as CASSKQAPSTDTQYF.

This clonotype has a handful of counts. CDR3 coding DNA: TGTGCCAGCCTCCCCCGGGGGGGGCCCACAGATACGCAGTATTTT. This translates into CASLPRGGPTDTQYF. The rearrangement uses TRBV10-3 and TRBJ2-3; 8 bases line up with TRBD2. Per germline, CDR1 ENHRY and CDR2 SYGVKD. The CDR3 length is 15 residues. V shed 10 bases and J 2 bases; nucleotides not matched to a gene: 11.

The V and J genes are TRBV5-1 and TRBJ2-7; 8 nucleotides align to TRBD2. Trimming took 4 bases from V and 0 from J; bases not matched to a gene: 6. CDR1 and CDR2 from the germline V gene are SGHRS and YFSETQ. The CDR3 is made up of 15 amino acids. The CDR3 bases are TGCGCCAGCAGCCCATTAGCGGGGCCCTCCTACGAGCAGTACTTC. Its translation: CASSPLAGPSYEQYF.

The J gene is TRBJ1-1, the V gene TRBV20-1; 9 bases are shared with TRBD1. Trimming removed 5 bases from V and 0 bases from J; junction bases left unmatched: 4. CDR3 length equals 14 residues. Germline loops: CDR1 DFQATT, CDR2 SNEGSKA (reference sequence). The CDR3 spells CSASTGGLNTEAFF. The CDR3, as DNA: TGCAGTGCTTCAACAGGGGGCCTGAACACTGAAGCTTTCTTT.

This clonotype was counted a few times. The V call is TRBV4-1, the J call TRBJ2-5, with D possibly matching TRBD2 (5 bases). In germline, CDR1 is MGHRA, CDR2 YSYEKL. V lost 4 bases, J lost 0 bases, and 18 bases lay in between. The CDR3 runs 17 residues. The CDR3 loop is CASSRIGVSGYQETQYF. The CDR3 coding sequence is TGCGCCAGCAGCCGGATTGGGGTGAGCGGTTACCAAGAGACCCAGTACTTC.

The chain joins TRBV29-1 to TRBJ1-1, with a possible D match to TRBD1 (5 bases). CDR1 SQVTM and CDR2 ANQGSEA come from the germline V gene. The length of the CDR3 is 13 residues. Trimming removed 5 bases at V and 6 bases at J, with 16 bases between. CDR3 loop: CSVQGEERAEAFF. The CDR3 DNA is TGCAGCGTTCAGGGAGAGGAGCGCGCTGAAGCTTTCTTT.

J is TRBJ2-5 and V is TRBV3-1; 7 bases line up with TRBD1. With 2 bases clipped from V and 4 bases from J, the junction kept 7 bases outside the gene matches. This CDR3 has 15 residues. CDR1 LGHDT and CDR2 YNNKEL come from the germline V gene (reference sequence). The CDR3 DNA sequence: TGTGCCAGCAGCCAAATTGGTAGGGGGCGAGAGACCCAGTACTTC. Protein sequence: CASSQIGRGRETQYF.

The chain links TRBV29-1 to TRBJ2-7; 7 nucleotides match TRBD2. The J call is doubtful: the DNA matches TRBJ2-5 better. From germline, CDR1 is SQVTM and CDR2 ANQGSEA. The CDR3 is 13 amino acids. CDR3 amino acids: CSVEGGREETQYF. In nucleotides, the CDR3 is TGCAGCGTTGAAGGGGGGAGGGAGGAGACCCAGTACTTC.

The CDR3 region has the DNA TGTGCCACCAGTGATCGGGACATGCACTCCTACGAGCAGTTCTTC. Protein product: CATSDRDMHSYEQFF. The V gene is TRBV24-1, the J gene TRBJ2-1; a possible D gene is TRBD1 (6 bases). The CDR3 runs 15 residues. V dropped 3 bases and J dropped 10 bases, with 18 bases sitting between them. CDR1 and CDR2 from the germline V gene are KGHDR and SFDVKD.

This chain joins TRBV6-2 or TRBV6-3 and TRBJ1-6, with D possibly matching TRBD1 (5 bases). Germline V lookup: CDR1 MNHEY, CDR2 SVGEGT. The CDR3 covers 14 residues. V was cut by 7 bases and J by 0 bases, with 7 bases left in between. The DNA for the CDR3 is TGTGCCAGCAAAGACAGCTCCTATAATTCACCCCTCCACTTT. Amino acids: CASKDSSYNSPLHF.

The chain employs TRBV9 and TRBJ1-2, with 7 bases identical to TRBD1. Trimming took 0 bases from V and 3 from J; bases not matched to a gene: 5. The CDR3 loop spans 15 amino acids. Germline CDR1 SGDLS, CDR2 YYNGEE. Here the CDR3 DNA reads TGTGCCAGCAGCGTAGCAGGCCAGGGGGACTATGGCTACACCTTC. Translated: CASSVAGQGDYGYTF.

V gene TRBV29-1 combines with J gene TRBJ1-4, with unresolved D. The CDR3 covers 13 residues. Germline-derived CDR1 and CDR2 are SQVTM and ANQGSEA. V gave up 5 bases and J gave up 0 bases, with 7 bases separating them. DNA of the CDR3: TGCAGCGTTCAAGCGACAACTAATGAAAAACTGTTTTTT. Protein sequence: CSVQATTNEKLFF.

The gene calls are TRBV7-9 and TRBJ2-7, with a weak D call TRBD1 (6 bases). V lost 5 bases and J 6 bases, leaving 20 bases between the germline ends. The CDR3 is made up of 15 amino acids. From germline, CDR1 is SEHNR and CDR2 FQNEAQ (reference sequence). CDR3 region: CASSPSGAGGSEQYF. CDR3 nucleotide sequence: TGTGCCAGCAGCCCATCAGGGGCAGGAGGCTCCGAGCAGTACTTC.

The V gene is TRBV6-5, the J gene TRBJ1-1; D is undetermined. The CDR3 has 14 residues. Germline V gene sequence: CDR1 MNHEY, CDR2 SVGAGI. The ends were cut back, 6 bases at V and 4 bases at J, with 15 bases in the middle. CDR3 nucleotide sequence: TGTGCCAGCAGGGTGCGGCTGGACGGCACTGAAGCTTTCTTT. Translated: CASRVRLDGTEAFF.

This clonotype was recorded once. V and J are TRBV5-1 and TRBJ2-5, with TRBD2 matching over 8 bases. The CDR3 runs to 15 residues. CDR1 and CDR2 from the germline V gene are SGHRS and YFSETQ. V was pared by 5 bases and J by 0 bases, with 6 bases of the junction left unmatched. The CDR3 region is CASRLSGGHQETQYF. In DNA form, the CDR3 reads TGCGCCAGCAGGTTGTCGGGGGGGCACCAAGAGACCCAGTACTTC.

The genes are TRBV12-3 or TRBV12-4 and TRBJ2-2; 7 bases align to TRBD2. V lost 6 bases and J lost 6; bases outside the gene matches: 4. This CDR3 is built from 13 residues. CDR3 DNA sequence: TGTGCCAGCAGGGGGGGGGTATCCGGGGAGCTGTTTTTT. As protein: CASRGGVSGELFF.

The rearrangement links TRBV12-3 or TRBV12-4 to TRBJ1-2; 8 nucleotides align to TRBD1. The CDR3 extends over 12 amino acids. Trimming took 8 bases from V and 5 from J; bases not matched to a gene: 4. The CDR3 DNA reads TGTGCCAGCCTCGGGACAGGTTATGGCTACACCTTC. It encodes CASLGTGYGYTF.

The chain has TRBV20-1 and TRBJ1-2, with D unclear. Germline assignment: CDR1 DFQATT and CDR2 SNEGSKA (reference sequence). The CDR3 sequence is 14 residues long. Deletions cut 6 bases from V and 1 base from J, with 15 bases between. The CDR3 bases are TGCAGTGCCCCGCTTCCGTGGAGTAACTATGGCTACACCTTC. Encoded protein: CSAPLPWSNYGYTF.